The entry that follows covers one T cell receptor (beta chain) sequence. Its antigen specificity is not known. No base qualities exist here, and no much larger clone lies one base off it. Relative to germline, V is missing 6 bases and J is missing 0 bases, with 4 bases of the junction outside any gene match. From cysteine to phenylalanine, the CDR3 is 15 amino acids long. The read is trimmed to its CDR3 DNA, 45 bases read in frame from base 1. CDR1 and CDR2 are drawn from the germline V gene: ENHRY, SYGVKD. The sample is drawn from a study of cytomegalovirus exposure and HLA in healthy donors (dated by TCRdb to about 2017). Some background on the complete study: An earlier analysis of 587 of the donors reported about 300 Gb of sequence data and 117 million unique TCR beta sequences obtained from around 190 million T cells. Roughly 300 gigabases of sequencing data and around 87 million unique TCR sequences were included in an early release covering roughly 600 HLA-typed donors. Of the approximately 400 genotyped donors, 65% to 90% fell in the genetic ancestry cluster associated with self-reported Caucasian donors. The study was designed to test whether signatures of past pathogen exposure could be identified by cataloging public T cell receptors. The study profiled the T cell repertoires of about 640 subjects by immunosequencing and related them to cytomegalovirus serostatus. A separate validation cohort of roughly 120 different subjects was used in addition to the roughly 700-subject first cohort. To predict cytomegalovirus infection status, the study combined high-throughput TCR immunosequencing, statistical association of individual TCRs with disease status, and machine learning. A later analysis re-examined previously published TCR beta repertoires from hundreds of donors and added high-resolution HLA genotyping to investigate patterns of TCR occurrence. In the later analysis, no new phenotypic data were used to find candidate immune exposures; instead, reliance was placed on TCR beta sequences and their occurrence across donors. In an earlier analysis of roughly 600 of the donors, high-throughput TCR beta sequencing was used to judge whether each TCR beta V gene segment behaved as functional or pseudogenic. Donor age, sex, ethnicity and CMV serostatus were compiled together with the repertoire data. Genome-wide SNP genotypes for about three fifths of the 666 donors were used in a later genetic analysis, which treated that subset as a discovery cohort. All discovery cohort repertoires had been generated using a single sequencing platform. Class I and class II HLA loci were covered by the typing at four-digit resolution. The number of donors typed differed by locus, with 629-630 for A, B, C, DRB1 and DQB1, roughly 520 for DQA1, under 610 for DPA1, and roughly 450 for DPB1. Because of strong linkage in the cohort, five DR-DQ haplotypes were treated as single units for association and clustering. Among roughly 400 genotyped donors of the cohort, an average of approximately 240,000 unique TCR beta nucleotide sequences was sequenced per donor, of which roughly 17% were non-productive.

The cohort was made up of approximately 700 healthy bone marrow donors. All cohort members were sampled while nominally healthy, although unrecorded immune exposures were likely present. The donor was CMV seronegative and was included in the group of a few hundred seronegative cohort members. Every donor gave a peripheral blood sample, and the peripheral blood mononuclear cells from that sample were used for TCR beta sequencing. The Qiagen DNeasy Blood Extraction Kit was used to extract genomic DNA from the blood cell samples. General conclusions and limits of the study: Sequencing depth was assumed to be roughly uniform across donors in the presence/absence analyses, though that assumption may not hold. HLA typing was unavailable for some donors at each locus, so association tests used only the typed subset. CMV serostatus was the only immune exposure information available for the cohort. A later analysis found that HLA-associated TCR beta chains were more clonally expanded and had lower generation probabilities than equally common non-associated chains. Strong co-occurrence of HLA alleles, especially DR and DQ, made assigning TCR associations to individual alleles difficult. The study listed 164 TCR beta chains as associated with cytomegalovirus. A further reported finding was that TCR beta sequences accurately predicted the HLA-A and HLA-B alleles for most subjects in the first cohort. Broadly in line with IMGT annotations, most TCR beta V segments showed up in productive rearrangements about 87% or about 30% of the time in an earlier analysis of 587 of the donors. The sequencing pipeline was judged likely to have produced a cluster of highly shared sequence variants as a technical artifact. In vitro tests confirmed that a few of the cytomegalovirus-associated TCR beta chains recognize cytomegalovirus antigens. Linkage disequilibrium might explain the correlated functional status among segregating V segments, but an unknown experimental factor could not be ruled out. The earlier analysis of approximately 590 of the donors excluded seventeen rarely observed V segments, including chromosome 9 orphons, because counts were too low. V-gene and J-gene trimming of TCR beta chains was associated with a missense DCLRE1C variant in a later genetic analysis, and the association was replicated in an independent cohort. While some public TCRs were present in many individuals, most TCR sequences turned up only very rarely across donors. The cohort was sequenced for TCR beta chains only, and without alpha or paired-chain data the features that could be detected were limited. A later genetic analysis reported fewer N-insertions in productive TCRs among donors in an Asian-associated ancestry cluster than the roughly 690-donor mean. In a later analysis, about 17,000 TCR beta sequences were associated with specific HLA alleles at a false discovery rate of 0.05. The classifier was reported to diagnose cytomegalovirus status with high specificity and sensitivity in both the original and validation cohorts. Some IMGT-functional V segments, including TRBV6-2 and TRBV6-3, could not be told apart with the 87-base-pair reads, so those segments were excluded. It was suggested by the authors that the approach could potentially be generalized to other disease states and immunological phenotypes. A later analysis found that TCR association rates varied across HLA loci, with DRB1 alleles showing the most associated TCRs and HLA-C alleles the fewest. In a later analysis, most CMV-associated TCR beta chains were found to appear HLA-restricted, with HLA associations seemingly driven largely by CMV exposure. In a later analysis, several top co-occurrence clusters were reported to appear linked to parvovirus B19, influenza, CMV and Epstein-Barr virus.

The library came from the immunoSEQ multiplex PCR assay. For the multiplex PCR, a mixture combining 60 forward primers for TCR Vbeta segments and 13 reverse primers for TCR Jbeta segments was used. A multiplex PCR assay on genomic DNA amplified the CDR3 region of rearranged TCR beta genes. Amplified TCR beta libraries were sequenced as 87-base-pair reads on the Illumina HiSeq System. From the authors' description of their analysis: A later analysis tallied tens of millions of unique TCR beta chains across the 550 to 850 repertoires, and some 10 million of those chains were shared by two or more donors. A nearest-neighbor algorithm error-corrected the raw reads and collapsed the reads into unique sequences, merging closely related sequences to remove PCR and sequencing errors. Alignment of CDR3 sequences to IMGT reference sequences was used to assign V, D and J gene segments. For a sequence to be retained, a match of at least six nucleotides was required to both a V gene segment and a J gene segment. Rearrangements were called productive when the CDR3 lacked stop codons and stayed in frame with V and J; all others were non-productive. Following IMGT convention, CDR3 was defined as the stretch from the second conserved V-encoded cysteine up to the conserved J-encoded phenylalanine. In an earlier analysis of more than 550 of the donors, sequences lacking an unambiguous match to a single V gene segment were excluded. In an earlier analysis of 500 to 750 of the donors, V segments were called functional above 56.7% productive rearrangements and were called segregating when the between-donor standard deviation exceeded 5%. To diagnose cytomegalovirus status from the catalog of TCR beta chain sequences, a statistical classification framework was built. A later analysis assigned V and J genes by comparing TCR nucleotide sequences with IMGT/GENE-DB human TR gene sequences. The TCRdist pipeline was used in a later analysis to assign CDR3 sequences and most-parsimonious VDJ recombination scenarios. In a later analysis, every TCR beta chain was defined by the combination of its CDR3 amino acid sequence and its V-gene family, and reads without a unique V-gene family were dropped. In a later analysis, nearly 600 highly shared, low-generation-probability nucleotide sequences were removed to address suspected cross-contamination and a sequencing artifact. A later analysis calculated a clonal expansion index for each public chain from normalized within-repertoire ranks of inferred template counts. Generation probabilities in a later analysis came from a VDJ recombination model fitted to out-of-frame rearrangements, and those results were checked against IGoR. A later analysis scored TCR-TCR, TCR-HLA and TCR-CMV co-occurrence with hypergeometric tests, applying a repertoire-size bias correction to TCR pairs. To estimate false discovery rates, a later analysis permuted the HLA or CMV assignments 20 times. In a later analysis, co-occurring TCRs were grouped with DBSCAN, and TCRdist sequence similarity was added when clustering was performed within HLA-allele-positive subsets. Repertoires with fewer than 30,000 or more than 120,000 public chains, plus five repertoires with anomalous nucleotide sharing, were excluded from co-occurrence clustering. Drawn from immuneACCESS, this table holds only the in-frame rearrangements with V and J called that TCRdb kept. Clones are partly lost; checked studies trace under half to an unresolved V gene and leave the rest unexplained. The V and J calls and the clone size are those of that table, but D and trimming were determined from the DNA. The sample yields approximately 110,000 clones; about 15% were counted once. Around 0.86% of the sample is held by the ten biggest clonotypes.

Sequencing used PBMCs. The V and J genes are TRBV10-3 and TRBJ2-5, with 10 middle bases fitting TRBD1. The source of this sequence is a female donor in good health and CMV-seronegative. In nucleotide form, the sequence is TGTGCCATCAGGGGGGACAGGGGTAACCAAGAGACCCAGTACTTC. It codes for CAIRGDRGNQETQYF.